The TCR beta chain described here comes from a study of cytotoxic CD8 clonotypes in ibrutinib-treated CLL. Findings and limits, study-wide: Circulating CD8+ T-cell counts were tracked by baseline clonality, which exceeded that of age-matched healthy donors. Few clonotypes were public, and these shrank or held steady under treatment.

About this clone: No antigen is known for it.

Deep sequencing aimed at 1 in 200,000 to 1 in 1 million T cells' resolution. Data came from immunoSEQ multiplex PCR; TCRdb stores just in-frame clones and leaves some out. The sample gives about 300,000 clones, roughly three quarters of which show up once; around 6% is in the top ten. The CDR3 contains 15 residues. CDR1 and CDR2 (germline): LNHNV, YYDKDF (reference sequence). The J segment lost 4 bases and the V segment lost 0 bases, leaving 1 base of the junction unmatched. This receptor was obtained from a human donor with chronic lymphocytic leukemia. Sequenced material: PBMCs, taken at disease progression, from a patient treated with ibrutinib. The gene calls are TRBV15 and TRBJ2-2; 8 bases align to TRBD2. CDR3 residues: CATSRDRGGTGELFF. Here the CDR3 DNA reads TGTGCCACCAGCAGAGACCGGGGGGGCACCGGGGAGCTGTTTTTT.